This paragraph covers one TCR beta chain sequence. Generated by immunoSEQ multiplex PCR, the TCRdb table keeps only in-frame clones and is missing some. Here the sample spans roughly 160,000 clones, 80% to 85% being singletons. The data stem from a study of blood T cell repertoires in COVID-19. The overall study: Acute-phase and convalescent COVID-19 samples originated in the United States, Italy and Spain. From T cells, B-cell-depleted T cells, or PBMCs came the material, which was cDNA or gDNA.

J gave up 1 base and V 3 bases, and 10 bases lay outside the gene matches. Germline V gives CDR1 KGHSH, CDR2 LQKENI. The CDR3 is 19 residues long. This receptor was obtained from a man in his late teens or twenties with active or convalescent COVID-19. The chain carries TRBV18 and TRBJ1-4; 11 bases agree with TRBD1. What was sequenced was peripheral blood. The CDR3 is CASSPQRTGGSGTNEKLFF. CDR3 sequence (DNA): TGTGCCAGCTCACCGCAACGGACAGGGGGCTCTGGAACTAATGAAAAACTGTTTTTT. Full variable domain (remainder filled in from reference TRBV18 and TRBJ1-4): NAGVMQNPRHLVRRRGQEARLRCSPMKGHSHVYWYRQLPEEGLKFMVYLQKENIIDESGMPKERFSAEFPKEGPSILRIQQVVRGDSAAYFCASSPQRTGGSGTNEKLFFGSGTQLSVL.